A selection of T cell receptor beta chains follows, all from one sample in a study of T cell repertoires in cytomegalovirus infection. Their target antigens are unknown. TCRdb re-derived calls from the reads in MiXCR, one entry per CDR3 protein. The sample consists of hundreds of thousands of distinct CDR3 sequences, 30% to 40% of them appearing once. The sample in question was cultured PBMCs, obtained from culture after CMV antigen stimulation. These receptors all stem from a human donor in good health (CMV status not recorded). Some clones in this sample may be carry-over from other donors' samples. CDR3s include the opening cysteine and the closing phenylalanine or tryptophan. D genes are given only for firm matches. Clone size is not always given. Where it is, it says once, few, many or a class for expanded clones.

CDR3 protein,CDR3 DNA,D gene,clone size,J gene,V gene
CAISAGGNTEAFF,TGTGCCATCAGTGCCGGGGGGAACACTGAAGCTTTCTTT,NA,few,TRBJ1-1,TRBV10-3
CASSLVTGEIYGYTF,TGTGCCAGCAGTTTGGTGACAGGGGAAATCTATGGCTACACCTTC,TRBD1,NA,TRBJ1-2,TRBV28
CASTLETEANEQFF,TGTGCCAGCACCCTGGAAACAGAAGCCAATGAGCAGTTCTTC,NA,once,TRBJ2-1,TRBV12-3/TRBV12-4
CSVEDTLGTGGHEQYF,TGCAGCGTTGAGGACACCCTCGGGACAGGGGGCCACGAGCAGTACTTC,TRBD1,NA,TRBJ2-7,TRBV29-1
CASNLMGGGRNEQFF,TGTGCCAGCAACCTAATGGGGGGGGGACGCAATGAGCAGTTCTTC,TRBD2,few,TRBJ2-1,TRBV7-2
CASSLAGGQTYEQYF,TGCGCCAGCAGCTTGGCCGGTGGACAGACCTACGAGCAGTACTTC,NA,NA,TRBJ2-7,TRBV5-1
CASSLGQGPSWPQHF,TGTGCCAGCAGCCTAGGACAGGGACCTTCTTGGCCCCAGCATTTT,TRBD1,NA,TRBJ1-5,TRBV5-5
CASSLVASGSSNEQFF,TGTGCCAGCAGCTTAGTAGCTAGCGGGAGCTCTAATGAGCAGTTCTTC,TRBD2,few,TRBJ2-1,TRBV7-2
CASSYNSAGGYNEQFF,TGTGCCAGCAGTTACAATTCGGCGGGAGGGTACAATGAGCAGTTCTTC,TRBD2,NA,TRBJ2-1,TRBV6-5
CASSGGARNTEAFF,TGTGCCAGTAGTGGGGGGGCTCGGAACACTGAAGCTTTCTTT,NA,few,TRBJ1-1,TRBV19
CASSPGAEETQYF,TGTGCCAGCTCACCCGGCGCAGAAGAGACCCAGTACTTC,NA,NA,TRBJ2-5,TRBV18
CASSLGEGDEQFF,TGTGCCAGCAGCTTAGGGGAAGGGGATGAGCAGTTCTTC,NA,NA,TRBJ2-1,TRBV7-2
CASTRGLAPYEQYF,TGTGCCAGCACCCGGGGACTAGCGCCCTACGAGCAGTACTTC,TRBD2,NA,TRBJ2-7,TRBV6-1
CASTPFYGSSYEQYF,TGTGCCAGTACCCCATTCTACGGGAGCTCCTACGAGCAGTACTTC,NA,NA,TRBJ2-7,TRBV19
CASRATAGYTF,TGTGCCAGCAGGGCGACAGCTGGCTACACCTTC,NA,NA,TRBJ1-2,TRBV2
CSARTLEGSEFNEQYF,TGCAGTGCTAGGACATTAGAGGGATCCGAGTTCAACGAGCAGTACTTC,NA,NA,TRBJ2-7,TRBV20-1
CASQGVNYGYTF,TGTGCCAGCCAGGGAGTAAACTATGGCTACACCTTC,NA,NA,TRBJ1-2,TRBV7-6
CASSLTGIPPNYGYTF,TGTGCCAGCAGCCTCACAGGGATTCCCCCTAACTATGGCTACACCTTC,NA,many,TRBJ1-2,TRBV7-2
CASSHRDEGGELFF,TGTGCCAGCAGCCACCGTGATGAGGGCGGGGAGCTGTTTTTT,NA,few,TRBJ2-2,TRBV7-9
CASSYGPLPADTQYF,TGTGCCAGCAGTTACGGCCCGCTACCCGCAGATACGCAGTATTTT,NA,NA,TRBJ2-3,TRBV6-2/TRBV6-3
CASSLELVTDTQYF,TGTGCCAGCAGCTTAGAGTTGGTTACAGATACGCAGTATTTT,NA,NA,TRBJ2-3,TRBV11-2
CASSIGLALYNEQFF,TGTGCCAGTAGTATAGGCCTAGCATTATACAATGAGCAGTTCTTC,NA,NA,TRBJ2-1,TRBV19
CASSPSPLAGTGNEQFF,TGTGCCAGCAGCCCAAGTCCTCTAGCGGGGACGGGCAATGAGCAGTTCTTC,TRBD2,many,TRBJ2-1,TRBV7-2
CASSPGTGLQPQHF,TGTGCCAGCAGTCCTGGGACAGGGCTTCAGCCCCAGCATTTT,TRBD1,NA,TRBJ1-5,TRBV7-6
CASSYSQGEGETQYF,TGTGCCAGCAGTTACTCGCAGGGTGAAGGAGAGACCCAGTACTTC,NA,few,TRBJ2-5,TRBV6-5
CASSWPPGTGKYEQYF,TGTGCCAGCAGCTGGCCCCCTGGGACAGGGAAGTACGAGCAGTACTTC,TRBD1,many,TRBJ2-7,TRBV7-8
CASSYSRTGVGETQYF,TGTGCCAGCAGTTACTCGAGAACAGGGGTGGGAGAGACCCAGTACTTC,TRBD1,NA,TRBJ2-5,TRBV6-6
CASSQVGAPNEKLFF,TGCGCCAGCAGCCAAGTGGGGGCACCTAATGAAAAACTGTTTTTT,NA,NA,TRBJ1-4,TRBV4-1
CASSYTSFGTYNEQFF,TGTGCCAGCAGCTATACTAGCTTCGGAACCTACAATGAGCAGTTCTTC,NA,few,TRBJ2-1,TRBV7-2
CASSPRGRVTDTQYF,TGTGCCAGCAGTCCCCGTGGAAGGGTCACAGATACGCAGTATTTT,NA,few,TRBJ2-3,TRBV6-1
CASSEAQWGGFF,TGTGCCAGCAGTGAAGCCCAGTGGGGGGGGTTCTTC,TRBD2,NA,TRBJ2-1,TRBV2
CASNTWGAGNIQYF,TGTGCCAGCAACACTTGGGGGGCAGGAAACATTCAGTACTTC,NA,few,TRBJ2-4,TRBV11-2
CAISDLGTSGSYEQYF,TGTGCCATCAGTGACCTTGGAACTAGCGGATCCTACGAGCAGTACTTC,TRBD2,NA,TRBJ2-7,TRBV10-3
CSAPDRGTEAFF,TGCAGTGCCCCGGACAGGGGCACTGAAGCTTTCTTT,TRBD1,NA,TRBJ1-1,TRBV20-1
CASSFLGQGNSPLHF,TGTGCCAGCAGCTTTTTGGGACAGGGAAATTCACCCCTCCACTTT,TRBD1,few,TRBJ1-6,TRBV7-9
CASSPAYKPGNTIYF,TGTGCCAGCAGCCCCGCCTACAAGCCTGGAAACACCATATATTTT,NA,few,TRBJ1-3,TRBV7-9
CASRGELADSSYNEQFF,TGCGCCAGCAGGGGGGAACTAGCGGACTCCTCCTACAATGAGCAGTTCTTC,TRBD2,few,TRBJ2-1,TRBV5-1
CASSFGAPQGETQYF,TGTGCCAGCAGCTTCGGAGCCCCGCAGGGAGAGACCCAGTACTTC,NA,NA,TRBJ2-5,TRBV5-8
CASNRVNTEAFF,TGTGCCAGCAATAGGGTAAACACTGAAGCTTTCTTT,NA,NA,TRBJ1-1,TRBV19
CASSLGPQGSWEQYF,TGTGCCAGCAGCTTAGGCCCCCAGGGCTCGTGGGAGCAGTACTTC,NA,once,TRBJ2-7,TRBV7-8
CASSGTGTSLTGELFF,TGTGCCAGCAGCGGGACCGGGACTAGTCTCACCGGGGAGCTGTTTTTT,TRBD2,NA,TRBJ2-2,TRBV7-2
CASSEDRVTDTQYF,TGTGCCAGCAGTGAAGACAGGGTCACAGATACGCAGTATTTT,NA,NA,TRBJ2-3,TRBV6-1